The text below deals with one T cell receptor beta chain. The data originate from a study of blood T cell repertoires in COVID-19. Clones were read by immunoSEQ multiplex PCR, and TCRdb kept only the in-frame ones, dropping some. The sample records about 200,000 clones, 90% being singletons. Material: peripheral blood. The clonotype originates from a man aged 50-59 years with acute or convalescent COVID-19.

Written as DNA, the CDR3 is TGTGCCAGCAGTCGACAAGCGAACACCGGGGAGCTGTTTTTT. As protein: CASSRQANTGELFF. This chain links TRBV6-2 or TRBV6-3 with TRBJ2-2; D remains unclear. Germline V gives CDR1 MNHEY, CDR2 SVGEGT. With 5 bases removed from V and 0 bases from J, the gap between germline ends came to 7 bases. The CDR3 has 14 residues.